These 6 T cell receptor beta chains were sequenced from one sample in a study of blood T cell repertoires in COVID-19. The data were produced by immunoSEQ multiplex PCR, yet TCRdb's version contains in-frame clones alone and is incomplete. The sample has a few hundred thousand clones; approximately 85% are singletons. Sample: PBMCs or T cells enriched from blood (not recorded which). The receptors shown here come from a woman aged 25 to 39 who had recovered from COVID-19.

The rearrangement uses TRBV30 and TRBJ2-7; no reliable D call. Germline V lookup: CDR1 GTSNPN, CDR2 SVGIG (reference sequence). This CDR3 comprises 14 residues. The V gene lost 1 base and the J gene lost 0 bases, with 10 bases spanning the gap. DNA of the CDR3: TGTGCCTGGAGTGACCCGGGTCGCTCCTACGAGCAGTACTTC. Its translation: CAWSDPGRSYEQYF.

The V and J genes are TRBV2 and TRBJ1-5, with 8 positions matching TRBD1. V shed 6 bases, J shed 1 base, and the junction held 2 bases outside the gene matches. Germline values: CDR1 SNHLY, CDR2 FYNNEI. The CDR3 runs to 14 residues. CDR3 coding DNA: TGTGCCAGCAGGGGGGACAGGAGCAATCAGCCCCAGCATTTT. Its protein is CASRGDRSNQPQHF. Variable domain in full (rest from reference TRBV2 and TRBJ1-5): EPEVTQTPSHQVTQMGQEVILRCVPISNHLYFYWYRQILGQKVEFLVSFYNNEISEKSEIFDDQFSVERPDGSNFTLKIRSTKLEDSAMYFCASRGDRSNQPQHFGDGTRLSIL.

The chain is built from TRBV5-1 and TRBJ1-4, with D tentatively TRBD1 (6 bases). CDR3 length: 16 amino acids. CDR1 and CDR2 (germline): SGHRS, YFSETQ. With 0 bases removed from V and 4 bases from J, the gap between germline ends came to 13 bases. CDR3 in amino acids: CASSLVRTDGNEKLFF. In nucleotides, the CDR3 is TGCGCCAGCAGCTTGGTAAGGACAGATGGTAATGAAAAACTGTTTTTT.

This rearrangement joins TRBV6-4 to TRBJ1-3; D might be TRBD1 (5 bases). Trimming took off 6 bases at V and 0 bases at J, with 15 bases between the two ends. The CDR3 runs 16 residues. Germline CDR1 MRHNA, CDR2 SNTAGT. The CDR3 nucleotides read TGTGCCAGCAGGGGGGGGGTTGGAAGCTCTGGAAACACCATATATTTT. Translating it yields CASRGGVGSSGNTIYF.

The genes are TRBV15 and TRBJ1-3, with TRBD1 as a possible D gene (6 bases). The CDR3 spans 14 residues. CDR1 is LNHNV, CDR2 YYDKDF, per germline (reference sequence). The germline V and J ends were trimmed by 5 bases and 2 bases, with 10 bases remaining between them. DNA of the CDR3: TGTGCCACCAGCGGTAGGGGGACTGGAAACACCATATATTTT. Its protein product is CATSGRGTGNTIYF.

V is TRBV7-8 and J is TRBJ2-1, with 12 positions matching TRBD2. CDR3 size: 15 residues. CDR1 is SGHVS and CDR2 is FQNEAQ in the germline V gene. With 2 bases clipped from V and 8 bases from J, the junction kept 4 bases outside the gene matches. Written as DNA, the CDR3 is TGTGCCAGCAGCTTAATGACTAGCGGGAGCTATGAGCAGTTCTTC. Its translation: CASSLMTSGSYEQFF.